This record covers a single TCR beta chain. What it binds is not known. A multiplex PCR was run with 60 Vbeta primers and 13 Jbeta primers. TCRdb's table, derived via immunoSEQ multiplex PCR, lists solely in-frame clones and lacks some. This sample has 130,000 or so clones, with 79% found just once. The germline gives CDR1 KGHSH, CDR2 LQKENI. The CDR3 sequence is 14 residues long. The V end was cut by 5 bases, the J end by 3 bases, with 13 bases between. The data belong to a study of cytomegalovirus exposure and HLA in healthy donors. Study-level findings and limits: Serostatus for CMV was the only available immune exposure information. Analyzed later, most CMV-associated TCR beta chains appeared HLA-restricted.

The genes are TRBV18 and TRBJ1-1, with D possibly being TRBD1 (5 bases). Sequencing was carried out using PBMCs. This TCR was recovered from a male donor in good health and CMV-seronegative. The CDR3 loop is CASSTRAIDTEAFF. The CDR3 DNA sequence: TGTGCCAGCTCAACCAGGGCCATAGACACTGAAGCTTTCTTT.